The sequence of this TCR beta chain was determined in a study of blood T cell repertoires in COVID-19. On the study more broadly: Sites across the United States, Italy and Spain contributed samples from acute and convalescent COVID-19. Nucleic acid was either cDNA or gDNA, and it came from T cells, B-cell-depleted T cells, or PBMCs.

In the original analysis: Researchers report that nucleated cell counts were estimated from reference gene primer amplification. TCRdb's copy holds only in-frame clones and misses some; the assay was immunoSEQ multiplex PCR. From that table come the V and J calls and clone size; the DNA was used to work out D and trimming. The sample shows around 270,000 clones, around 89% of them seen only once. Trimming took 4 bases from V and 3 from J, leaving 12 bases between them. The CDR3 loop spans 13 amino acids. In germline, CDR1 is SQVTM, CDR2 ANQGSEA. Specimen: peripheral blood. The clonotype was recovered from a man in his forties with acute or convalescent COVID-19. The chain uses TRBV29-1 and TRBJ1-1; D ambiguous. The CDR3 region is CSVGEDLDTEAFF. As DNA, the CDR3 is TGCAGCGTTGGTGAGGATTTAGACACTGAAGCTTTCTTT.